Listed below are T cell receptor beta chains from one sample, sequenced in a study of blood T cell repertoires in COVID-19. The repertoire was sequenced with immunoSEQ multiplex PCR; TCRdb's copy has only in-frame clones and lacks some. The repertoire holds 200,000 to 250,000 clones, approximately 80% seen once, with around 13% in the top ten. Source material: peripheral blood. Receptor source: a human donor in a cohort sampled during active COVID-19. Both conserved end residues are part of each CDR3. D genes are given only for firm matches. Clone size is given for some rows only: seen once, a few or many times, or a class if the clone is expanded.

v_call: TRBV10-3; j_call: TRBJ2-1; clone_size: -; d_call: TRBD2; cdr3_nt: TGTGCCATCAGAAAGACTAGCGGGATGGACAATGAGCAGTTCTTC; cdr3_aa: CAIRKTSGMDNEQFF
v_call: TRBV5-4; j_call: TRBJ2-2; clone_size: -; d_call: -; cdr3_nt: TGTGCCAGCAGCACCTACAGGGCCCAGCGGAACACCGGGGAGCTGTTTTTT; cdr3_aa: CASSTYRAQRNTGELFF
v_call: TRBV7-9; j_call: TRBJ1-2; clone_size: few; d_call: -; cdr3_nt: TGTGCCAGCAGCCCATCGGACAGCTATGGCTACACCTTC; cdr3_aa: CASSPSDSYGYTF
v_call: TRBV29-1; j_call: TRBJ1-1; clone_size: -; d_call: -; cdr3_nt: TGCAGCGTTGGTCTGGGGGGAGCGGGTGAAGCTTTCTTT; cdr3_aa: CSVGLGGAGEAFF
v_call: TRBV19; j_call: TRBJ2-7; clone_size: -; d_call: -; cdr3_nt: TGTGCCAGTACTTACAGGTCAGGGACCTACGAGCAGTACTTC; cdr3_aa: CASTYRSGTYEQYF
v_call: TRBV5-1; j_call: TRBJ1-3; clone_size: -; d_call: TRBD1; cdr3_nt: TGCGCCAGCAGCTTGCCTCCGGGACAGGGTCCTGGAAACACCATATATTTT; cdr3_aa: CASSLPPGQGPGNTIYF
v_call: TRBV2; j_call: TRBJ1-1; clone_size: few; d_call: TRBD1; cdr3_nt: TGTGCCAGCAGTGACGGACAGGGCGACACTGAAGCTTTCTTT; cdr3_aa: CASSDGQGDTEAFF
v_call: TRBV27; j_call: TRBJ2-1; clone_size: -; d_call: TRBD1; cdr3_nt: TGTGCCAGCAGTGTAGAGGGGGACAGGTATGGGAATGAGCAGTTCTTC; cdr3_aa: CASSVEGDRYGNEQFF
v_call: TRBV6-2/TRBV6-3; j_call: TRBJ2-1; clone_size: -; d_call: TRBD2; cdr3_nt: TGTGCCAGCAGACCTGGACTAGCGGGGGGGCTGTCGATAAATGAGCAGTTCTTC; cdr3_aa: CASRPGLAGGLSINEQFF
v_call: TRBV5-1; j_call: TRBJ2-7; clone_size: -; d_call: TRBD2; cdr3_nt: TGCGCCAGCGGTAGACTAGCGGGAGGGCCGCACGAGCAGTACTTC; cdr3_aa: CASGRLAGGPHEQYF
v_call: TRBV28; j_call: TRBJ2-3; clone_size: -; d_call: TRBD2; cdr3_nt: TGTGCCAGCAGCACTAGCGGGAGGGGCACAGATACGCAGTATTTT; cdr3_aa: CASSTSGRGTDTQYF
v_call: TRBV5-8; j_call: TRBJ2-3; clone_size: -; d_call: TRBD1; cdr3_nt: TGTGCCAGCAGCTTGGGACAGGGCCTCGCAGATACGCAGTATTTT; cdr3_aa: CASSLGQGLADTQYF
v_call: TRBV3-1/TRBV3-2; j_call: TRBJ2-4; clone_size: once; d_call: -; cdr3_nt: TGTGCCAGCAGCCCCCGAGGAGGACGGCCGCACATTCAGTACTTC; cdr3_aa: CASSPRGGRPHIQYF
v_call: TRBV30; j_call: TRBJ2-7; clone_size: -; d_call: -; cdr3_nt: TGTGCCTTCCAAGGGGGAACCGAGCAGTACTTC; cdr3_aa: CAFQGGTEQYF
v_call: TRBV5-4; j_call: TRBJ1-2; clone_size: -; d_call: -; cdr3_nt: TGTGCCAGCAGCCTCCAGACAGGCTATGGCTACACCTTC; cdr3_aa: CASSLQTGYGYTF
v_call: TRBV27; j_call: TRBJ2-1; clone_size: once; d_call: TRBD2; cdr3_nt: TGTGCCAGCAGTCCAAGCGGGGGAATTTACAATGAGCAGTTCTTC; cdr3_aa: CASSPSGGIYNEQFF
v_call: TRBV29-1; j_call: TRBJ2-7; clone_size: -; d_call: TRBD1; cdr3_nt: TGCAGCGCCTGGCCGGGACAGGGAATAAACGAGCAGTACTTC; cdr3_aa: CSAWPGQGINEQYF
v_call: TRBV4-1; j_call: TRBJ1-1; clone_size: -; d_call: -; cdr3_nt: TGCGCCAGCAGCCAAGAGGGGTCAGGAGGAACGTTGAACACTGAAGCTTTCTTT; cdr3_aa: CASSQEGSGGTLNTEAFF
v_call: TRBV28; j_call: TRBJ1-5; clone_size: -; d_call: TRBD1; cdr3_nt: TGTGCCAGCAGTCAACCAGGGGGCAGTCAGCCCCAGCATTTT; cdr3_aa: CASSQPGGSQPQHF
v_call: TRBV2; j_call: TRBJ2-1; clone_size: -; d_call: TRBD2; cdr3_nt: TGTGCCAGCAGTGAAGCTCTCCTAGCGGGAGTAAGCTACAATGAGCAGTTCTTC; cdr3_aa: CASSEALLAGVSYNEQFF
v_call: TRBV7-6; j_call: TRBJ2-7; clone_size: -; d_call: -; cdr3_nt: TGTGCCAGCAGCCCGGGAGACTACGAGCAGTACTTC; cdr3_aa: CASSPGDYEQYF
v_call: TRBV5-6; j_call: TRBJ1-1; clone_size: -; d_call: -; cdr3_nt: TGTGCCAGCAGCTTAGGAGCGAACACTGAAGCTTTCTTT; cdr3_aa: CASSLGANTEAFF
v_call: TRBV7-9; j_call: TRBJ1-6; clone_size: -; d_call: -; cdr3_nt: TGTGCCAGCAGCGCTCTCACCGGGGCACCCCTCCACTTT; cdr3_aa: CASSALTGAPLHF
v_call: TRBV7-9; j_call: TRBJ1-3; clone_size: -; d_call: -; cdr3_nt: TGTGCCAGCAGCTCCCGGGGAAGCTCTGGAAACACCATATATTTT; cdr3_aa: CASSSRGSSGNTIYF
v_call: TRBV19; j_call: TRBJ2-5; clone_size: -; d_call: -; cdr3_nt: TGTGCCAGTACTCCCACCCGGACTGCCAGAGAGACCCAGTACTTC; cdr3_aa: CASTPTRTARETQYF
v_call: TRBV19; j_call: TRBJ1-5; clone_size: -; d_call: -; cdr3_nt: TGTGCCAGTAGTTTCCGACAGCTGAGCAATCAGCCCCAGCATTTT; cdr3_aa: CASSFRQLSNQPQHF
v_call: TRBV5-1; j_call: TRBJ2-1; clone_size: -; d_call: -; cdr3_nt: TGCGCCAGCAGCTTGGCCGAGGGGACTTACCCGATGGGGCAGTTCTTC; cdr3_aa: CASSLAEGTYPMGQFF
v_call: TRBV6-5; j_call: TRBJ2-1; clone_size: -; d_call: -; cdr3_nt: TGTGCCAGCAGTCGGGGCAATGAGCAGTTCTTC; cdr3_aa: CASSRGNEQFF
v_call: TRBV10-3; j_call: TRBJ2-1; clone_size: once; d_call: TRBD2; cdr3_nt: TGTGCCACCCAAAGCGGGGGGGCCCGGGGTAATGAGCAGTTCTTC; cdr3_aa: CATQSGGARGNEQFF
v_call: TRBV6-5; j_call: TRBJ1-1; clone_size: -; d_call: TRBD1; cdr3_nt: TGTGCCAGCAGCCGGGGGACAGGCAACACTGAAGCTTTCTTT; cdr3_aa: CASSRGTGNTEAFF
v_call: TRBV11-3; j_call: TRBJ2-1; clone_size: -; d_call: -; cdr3_nt: TGTGCCAGCAGCTTAAGAGCTGGTGAGCAGTTCTTC; cdr3_aa: CASSLRAGEQFF
v_call: TRBV6-2/TRBV6-3; j_call: TRBJ2-7; clone_size: once; d_call: -; cdr3_nt: TGTGCCAGCAGTTACAATCTGGGGCACGAGCAGTACTTC; cdr3_aa: CASSYNLGHEQYF